A selection of T cell receptor beta chains follows, all from one sample in a study of molecular identifiers for immune sequencing clone quantification. One entry per CDR3 protein, called by TCRdb with MiXCR from the PCR reads. This table holds about 500,000 distinct CDR3 sequences, roughly 24% found once. The material sequenced was naive CD8+ T cells from blood, with Jurkat cell RNA spiked in. The receptors here all came from a human donor in good health. Some libraries in this study had Jurkat cell RNA spiked in. CDR3s include the opening cysteine and the closing phenylalanine or tryptophan. The D gene is left open where the match is weak. Rows may omit the clone size; those that give it use once, few, many or a size class.

d_call	cdr3_length	v_call	clone_size	j_call	cdr3_aa
NA	14	TRBV6-2/TRBV6-3	NA	TRBJ1-1	CASSWEGWNTEAFF
NA	15	TRBV9	few	TRBJ2-3	CASSEGVTRTDTQYF
NA	14	TRBV7-9	many	TRBJ1-1	CASSLAVGGTEAFF
NA	12	TRBV12-3/TRBV12-4	many	TRBJ2-5	CASTGSQWPQYF
NA	12	TRBV30	few	TRBJ2-7	CAWSVRSYEQYF
NA	15	TRBV11-3	few	TRBJ2-7	CADSGELPYGYEQYF
NA	18	TRBV3-1	NA	TRBJ2-3	CASSQVVLNGGSTDTQYF
NA	12	TRBV19	few	TRBJ1-6	CASSWASSTLHF
TRBD2	18	TRBV7-3	NA	TRBJ2-3	CASSLTPGLAGGADTQYF
TRBD2	14	TRBV25-1	many	TRBJ2-1	CASSVFGRAFEQFF
NA	15	TRBV25-1	NA	TRBJ2-7	CASSATDSHPLEQYF
NA	13	TRBV19	NA	TRBJ2-5	CGSSASLQETQYF
NA	19	TRBV12-3/TRBV12-4	NA	TRBJ1-5	CASSSVLWRLGDVHQPQHF
TRBD2	14	TRBV29-1	few	TRBJ2-5	CSVGGLAGGETQYF
TRBD2	16	TRBV6-2/TRBV6-3	NA	TRBJ2-3	CASERGGLSRADTQYF
NA	13	TRBV29-1	many	TRBJ2-7	CSVGGGAGYEQYF
NA	17	TRBV7-2	few	TRBJ1-3	CASSLRVGTSSGNTIYF
TRBD2	18	TRBV28	many	TRBJ2-2	CASSSSRLAGVKTGELFF
NA	15	TRBV5-6	many	TRBJ2-3	CASNLPGGPPDTQYF
NA	17	TRBV28	NA	TRBJ2-7	CASSFPRARETRYEQYF
NA	12	TRBV30	many	TRBJ1-1	CAWSVGGNEAFF
NA	11	TRBV11-2	many	TRBJ2-1	CASSLATNTFF
TRBD1	16	TRBV6-5	many	TRBJ2-3	CASSGTGALSTDTQYF
NA	13	TRBV6-2/TRBV6-3	many	TRBJ2-7	CASNPTEYYEQYF
NA	17	TRBV6-2/TRBV6-3	few	TRBJ2-7	CASSYSSTGLDNYEQYF
TRBD2	16	TRBV14	few	TRBJ2-1	CASSQDLSGVDYEQFF
TRBD1	14	TRBV14	few	TRBJ2-1	CASSQAGQSGEQFF
TRBD2	15	TRBV29-1	NA	TRBJ2-1	CSVVGLAVTYNEQFF
TRBD1	19	TRBV7-6	NA	TRBJ1-1	CATSRYSSSETGEGTEALF
TRBD1	14	TRBV27	NA	TRBJ1-1	CASSVRGQGTEAFF
NA	15	TRBV28	NA	TRBJ2-1	CASSFRGLLYNEQFF
NA	12	TRBV5-6	many	TRBJ2-3	CASSLAFGAQYF
TRBD2	16	TRBV11-1	NA	TRBJ2-1	CASSFGREGRVGEQFF
NA	16	TRBV7-9	NA	TRBJ2-1	CASSLLGEGSYNEQFF
NA	15	TRBV11-2	NA	TRBJ2-1	CASNGGAATYNEQFF
TRBD2	15	TRBV7-9	few	TRBJ2-3	CASSISSGGTDTQYF
TRBD1	16	TRBV5-1	NA	TRBJ2-7	CASSLHDRDRGYGQYF
NA	18	TRBV2	NA	TRBJ2-5	CASSIFASGAGGKETQYF
NA	15	TRBV27	few	TRBJ2-3	CASSFGGPSTDTQYF
NA	15	TRBV29-1	many	TRBJ2-6	CSVTTAGSGANVLTF
NA	14	TRBV18	NA	TRBJ2-7	CASSARDRPYEQYF
TRBD2	13	TRBV25-1	NA	TRBJ2-3	CASSAREPFTQYF
TRBD2	15	TRBV7-9	few	TRBJ2-2	CASSWSAGEAGELFF
NA	13	TRBV7-6	NA	TRBJ1-1	CASSLGSLTEAFF
TRBD1	13	TRBV12-3/TRBV12-4	many	TRBJ1-5	CASTQGAGQPQHF
TRBD2	15	TRBV4-1	many	TRBJ2-7	CASSQEGTSMYEQYF
NA	16	TRBV9	NA	TRBJ1-6	CASRVAGADPDPPLHF
NA	19	TRBV11-2	NA	TRBJ2-7	CASSPISPGQREQAYEQYF
TRBD1	15	TRBV29-1	few	TRBJ2-7	CSVENGQGQSYEQYF
TRBD1	17	TRBV7-9	many	TRBJ2-5	CASSLSGTGAGQETQYF
NA	15	TRBV20-1	many	TRBJ2-7	CSAQVLRPPQDEQYF
NA	14	TRBV5-1	many	TRBJ2-1	CASSPRLPRDEQFF
NA	15	TRBV29-1	many	TRBJ2-3	CSVELPGENTDTQYF
TRBD1	13	TRBV14	few	TRBJ1-1	CASSLDRGAEAFF